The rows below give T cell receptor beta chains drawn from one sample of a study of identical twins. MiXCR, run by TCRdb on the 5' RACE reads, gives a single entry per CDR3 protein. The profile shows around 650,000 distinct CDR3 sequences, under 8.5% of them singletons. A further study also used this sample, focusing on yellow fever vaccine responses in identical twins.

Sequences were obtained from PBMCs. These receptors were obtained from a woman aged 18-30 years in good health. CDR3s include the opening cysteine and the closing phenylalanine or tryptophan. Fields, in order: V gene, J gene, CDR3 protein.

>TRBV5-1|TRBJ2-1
CASSLASLHEQFF
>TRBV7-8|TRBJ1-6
CASSRAGTGVVNSPLHF
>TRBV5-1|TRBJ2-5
CASSLAGLAGVGFQETQYF
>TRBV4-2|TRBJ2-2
CASSQGGGLMRGGGELFF
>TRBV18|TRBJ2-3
CASSPPLAGVTSTDTQYF
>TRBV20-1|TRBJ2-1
CSARGVGGAEYNEQFF
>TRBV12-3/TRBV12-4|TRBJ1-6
CASSLGGASPLHF
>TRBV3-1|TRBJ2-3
CASSQDTSGSSNTQYF
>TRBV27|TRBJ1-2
CASKGTAAANYGYTF
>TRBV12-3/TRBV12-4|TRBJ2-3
CASSSGLASTDTQYF
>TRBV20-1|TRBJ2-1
CSARGDQGTYNEQFF
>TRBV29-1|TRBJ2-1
CSVDQAEYYNEQFF
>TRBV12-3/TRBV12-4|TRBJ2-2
CASSLRSRGIGELFF
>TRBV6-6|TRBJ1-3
CASSMGQGDTIYF
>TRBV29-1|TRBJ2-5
CSVERSSGYWETQYF
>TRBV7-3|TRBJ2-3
CASSFGSGARSDTQYF
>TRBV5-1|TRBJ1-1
CASSLDGGNTEAFF
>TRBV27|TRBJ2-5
CASSSEQGARRETQYF
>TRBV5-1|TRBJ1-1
CASSPGGPNTEAFF
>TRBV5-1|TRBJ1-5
CASSVQGDSNQPQHF
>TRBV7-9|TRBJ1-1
CASSEVPQAGAGFKAFF
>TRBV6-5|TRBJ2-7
CASSYRAGGAYEQYF
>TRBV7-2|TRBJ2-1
CASSLATGWYNEQFF
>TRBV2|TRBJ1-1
CASCEETNTEAFF
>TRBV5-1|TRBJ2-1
CASSLEVTSGSGNEQFF
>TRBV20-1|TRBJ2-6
CSAGRDSGANVLTF
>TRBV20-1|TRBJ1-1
CSVPRVPHLGTEAFF
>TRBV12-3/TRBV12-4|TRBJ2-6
CASSLRQNLGTGANVLTF
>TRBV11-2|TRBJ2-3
CASAGQITDTQYF
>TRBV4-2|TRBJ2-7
CASSPSAGDLLDEQYF
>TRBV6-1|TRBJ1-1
CASHRVSDTEAFF
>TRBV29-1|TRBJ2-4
CSVEWNRNIQYF
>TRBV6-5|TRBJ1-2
CASSYSVAPGGYTF
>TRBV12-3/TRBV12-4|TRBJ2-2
CASSLARHTGELFF
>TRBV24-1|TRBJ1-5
CATSDGSVYSNQPQHF
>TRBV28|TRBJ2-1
CASNSDAFDEQFF
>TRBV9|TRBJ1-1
CASSVVQSNTEAFF
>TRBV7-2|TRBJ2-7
CASRTGRSFYEQYF
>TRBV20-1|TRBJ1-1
CSARFGTEAFF
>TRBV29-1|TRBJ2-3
CSVETERSPSTDTQYF
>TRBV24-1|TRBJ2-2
CATSRTLNTGELFF
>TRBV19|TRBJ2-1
CASSIQVISYNEQFF
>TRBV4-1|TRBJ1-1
CASSQVGVNTEAFF
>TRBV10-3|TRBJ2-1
CAISERSSSYNEQFF
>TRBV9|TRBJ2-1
CASSGTGTFSRGEQFF
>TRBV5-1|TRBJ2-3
CASSLVRTGPTDTQYF
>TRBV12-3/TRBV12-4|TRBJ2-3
CASSFQVAGTDTQYF
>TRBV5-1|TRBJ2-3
CASSRGRGTDTQYF
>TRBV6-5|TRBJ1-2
CASSYSYQTINYGYTF
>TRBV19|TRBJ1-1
CASSTTGGGEAFF
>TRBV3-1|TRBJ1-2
CASSLGQVLGYTF
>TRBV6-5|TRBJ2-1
CASSYSPSPPNYNEQFF
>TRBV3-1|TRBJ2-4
CASSQVDSGGNQNIQYF
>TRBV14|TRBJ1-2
CASSQDRTGKGGYTF
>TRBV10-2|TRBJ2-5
CASSESGDSHQETQYF
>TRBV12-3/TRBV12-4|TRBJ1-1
CASSLLVGSVNTEAFF
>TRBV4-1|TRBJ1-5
CASSQEGNSNQPQHF
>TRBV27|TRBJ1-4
CASKGVINEKLFF
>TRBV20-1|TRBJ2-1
CSASVGGASNEQFF